This T cell receptor (beta chain) was profiled in a study of identical twins (dated by TCRdb to the mid-2010s). In terms of the full investigation: TCR alpha and beta repertoires from monozygotic twins, unrelated adults of various ages and cord blood were deep-sequenced to test whether fetal clonotypes persist. To rule out contamination, replicate twin experiments were performed at different times with different library preparation protocols. Study-wide conclusions, independent of this receptor: Invariant T cells such as MAIT and iNKT could partly confound zero-insertion analyses, although diverse VJ usage argued against such confounding for most clonotypes. Compared with coincidental sharing between unrelated individuals, out-of-frame TCR alpha sequences shared between twins showed an excess of sequences with low generation probability. Abundant cord blood beta clonotypes had fewer insertions, young adult naive repertoires showed a similar but weaker trend, and memory repertoires showed no such trend. Because the same donors could not be followed over many years, conclusions were based on cross-sectional statistical analysis. Recombination models systematically underestimated out-of-frame TCR alpha sharing in monozygotic twins but agreed with sharing between unrelated individuals. In beta out-of-frame sequences, excess twin sharing was weaker, because having fewer shared sequences lowered the signal-to-noise ratio.

The cysteine opens and the phenylalanine closes a CDR3 of 12 amino acids. CDR3 DNA only is kept here, 36 bases in frame from base 1. The junction shows trimming of 5 bases on V and 10 bases on J, plus 14 bases between the germline ends. The germline V gene yields MNHEY for CDR1 and SVGAGI for CDR2. Receptor libraries were prepared by 5' RACE. The sequencer listed for this sample is Illumina HiSeq 2000. A universal primer binding site was added through template switching, and the final cDNA carried a unique molecular identifier so that TCR cDNA molecules could be counted accurately. First-strand cDNA for TCR alpha and beta chains was synthesized from specific primers in the conserved constant-segment region. To control for contamination, every cDNA library was double barcoded, receiving both a SMART-Mk sample barcode and Illumina barcodes. TruSeq adapter sequences along with Illumina sample barcodes were introduced in two successive PCR steps. Sequencing of the TCR alpha and beta cDNA libraries was done on the Illumina HiSeq platform using custom primers. The source study handled its data this way. MiGEC processed the raw reads to extract unique molecular identifiers, while MiXCR was used to determine the CDR3 positions. For each individual, recombination models were inferred using an EM algorithm with the repgenHMM and IGoR tools. Shared clonotype analysis was performed with the tcR package in R, normalizing sharing by the product of cloneset sizes. To study raw recombination free of thymic and clonal selection effects, out-of-frame nonproductive sequences were analyzed. The public reads were quality trimmed at Q25 with fastp and then assembled into clones with MiXCR by TCRdb, keeping productive beta chains. Identical CDR3 protein sequences are pooled into one entry, listed with their most common genes and DNA. What appears here as the V and J calls and clone size reflects TCRdb's work, not the paper's. The sample table shows 470,000 or so distinct CDR3 sequences, and approximately 24% are seen once. The leading ten clones occupy 2.9% of the sample.

This clonotype was detected a few times. This receptor's antigen is unknown. No base quality information exists; no much larger clone differs at one position. Every donor in the study was a healthy Caucasian. The twin cohort comprised three pairs of female monozygotic twins, all aged roughly 18 to 30 years. CD4+ and CD8+ T cell populations were isolated with positive isolation kits from Invitrogen. These data also formed part of another study, on T cells expressing NK-cell markers. From the second report: Eight or nine donors provided sorted CD3+CD56+NKG2C+, CD3+CD56+NKG2C- and CD3+CD56-NKG2C+ T-cell subsets, whose TCR beta-chain repertoires were profiled. Among the eight sequenced donors, seven were HCMV-seropositive and one was HCMV-seronegative. To restrict sorting to alphabetaTCR-expressing T cells, an anti-gammadeltaTCR antibody was added in several experiments. For five or six donors, the dominant CD3+CD56+NKG2C+ clonotypes were among the top 10 CD8+ clonotypes and accounted for about 1.0-8% of CD8+ T cells. Those dominant clonotypes were again the most abundant among CD3+CD56-NKG2C+ cells in several donors, at about 25-60.1%. Whether the expanded NKG2C-expressing T cell clones were specific for HCMV antigens remained unclear. All eight donors whose samples were sequenced were randomly selected healthy volunteers, three of them men and five women. A commercial ELISA kit detecting HCMV-specific IgG in serum was used to determine HCMV serostatus. MIGEC was used to demultiplex reads and group reads by UMI, and MiTCR was used to assemble and quantify clonotypes. Only TCR cDNA sequences supported by at least two reads were kept to exclude erroneous sequences. The tcR package was used for downstream repertoire analysis, and clonotypes were matched across fractions by CDR3 nucleotide sequence plus V segment. VDJmatch was used to annotate antigen specificity against VDJdb, with one amino acid substitution allowed in CDR3.

Here the chain combines TRBV6-5 and TRBJ1-1, with the D segment identity uncertain. Sequencing was carried out using CD4+ T cells sorted from blood. This sequence was found in a woman between 18 and 30 years old in good health. The DNA sequence reads TGTGCCAGCAGTGAGGGCCGCGGTGGAGCTTTCTTT. This gives the protein CASSEGRGGAFF.